This T cell receptor beta chain was sequenced during a study of blood T cell repertoires in COVID-19. Repertoires were generated with immunoSEQ multiplex PCR, while TCRdb's copy carries only in-frame clones and drops some. The profile shows 55,000 or so clones, around three quarters of them singletons. The V gene's germline CDR1 is SNHLY and CDR2 FYNNEI. The CDR3 consists of 13 residues. V lost 6 bases and J lost 8, with 16 bases in between. This clonotype originated in a man aged 55 to 70 with acute or convalescent COVID-19. Sequencing input: peripheral blood. This sequence joins TRBV2 and TRBJ1-2; no reliable D call. The chain's CDR3 is CASRDRETPGYTF. DNA of the CDR3: TGTGCCAGCAGGGACCGGGAGACCCCGGGCTACACCTTC.